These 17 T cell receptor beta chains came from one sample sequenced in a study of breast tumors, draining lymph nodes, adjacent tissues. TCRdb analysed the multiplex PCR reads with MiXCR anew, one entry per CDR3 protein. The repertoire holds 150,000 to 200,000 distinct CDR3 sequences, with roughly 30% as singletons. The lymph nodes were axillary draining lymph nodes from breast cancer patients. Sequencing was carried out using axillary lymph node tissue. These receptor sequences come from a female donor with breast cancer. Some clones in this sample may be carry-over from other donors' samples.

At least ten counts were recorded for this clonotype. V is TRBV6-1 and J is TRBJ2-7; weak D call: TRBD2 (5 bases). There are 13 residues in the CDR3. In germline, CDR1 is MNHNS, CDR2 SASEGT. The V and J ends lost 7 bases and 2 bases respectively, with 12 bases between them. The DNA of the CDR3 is TGTGCCAGCACGGGTTTCGGGACCTACGAGCAGTACTTC. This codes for CASTGFGTYEQYF.

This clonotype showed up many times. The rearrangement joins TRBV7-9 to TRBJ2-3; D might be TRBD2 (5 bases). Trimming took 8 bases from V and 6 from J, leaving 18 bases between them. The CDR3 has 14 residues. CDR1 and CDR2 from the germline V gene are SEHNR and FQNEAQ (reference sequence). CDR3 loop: CASSPAATADTQYF. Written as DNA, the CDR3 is TGTGCCAGCTCGCCAGCGGCAACCGCCGATACGCAGTATTTT.

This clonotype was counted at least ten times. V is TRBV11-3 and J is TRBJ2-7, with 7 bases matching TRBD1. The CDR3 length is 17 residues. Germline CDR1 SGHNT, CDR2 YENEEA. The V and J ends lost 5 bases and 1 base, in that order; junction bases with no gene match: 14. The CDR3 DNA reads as TGTGCCAGCAGCCACCGTAATCGACAGGGACCTTCCTACGAGCAGTACTTC. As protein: CASSHRNRQGPSYEQYF. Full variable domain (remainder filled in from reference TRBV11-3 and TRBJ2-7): EAGVVQSPRYKIIEKKQPVAFWCNPISGHNTLYWYLQNLGQGPELLIRYENEEAVDDSQLPKDRFSAERLKGVDSTLKIQPAELGDSAVYLCASSHRNRQGPSYEQYFGPGTRLTVT.

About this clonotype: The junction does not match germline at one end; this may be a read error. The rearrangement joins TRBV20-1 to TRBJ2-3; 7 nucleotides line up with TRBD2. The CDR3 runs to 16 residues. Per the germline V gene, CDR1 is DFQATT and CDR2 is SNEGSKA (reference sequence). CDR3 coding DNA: TGCAGTGCTAGAGATCTCCTCGCGGGAGCCTGGGATACGCGGTATTTT. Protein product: CSARDLLAGAWDTRYF.

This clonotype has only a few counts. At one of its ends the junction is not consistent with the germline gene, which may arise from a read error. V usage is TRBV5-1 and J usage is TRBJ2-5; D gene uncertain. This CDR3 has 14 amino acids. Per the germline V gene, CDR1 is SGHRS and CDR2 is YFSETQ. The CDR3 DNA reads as TGCGCCAGCAGCTTGGAGGGCAACCAAGACACCCAGTACTTC. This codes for CASSLEGNQDTQYF. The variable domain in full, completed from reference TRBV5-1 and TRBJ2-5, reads KAGVTQTPRYLIKTRGQQVTLSCSPISGHRSVSWYQQTPGQGLQFLFEYFSETQRNKGNFPGRFSGRQFSNSRSEMNVSTLELGDSALYLCASSLEGNQDTQYFGPGTRLLVL.

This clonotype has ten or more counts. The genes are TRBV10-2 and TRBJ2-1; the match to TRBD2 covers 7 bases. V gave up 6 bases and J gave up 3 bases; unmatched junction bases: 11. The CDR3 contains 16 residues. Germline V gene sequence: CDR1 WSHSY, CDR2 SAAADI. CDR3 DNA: TGCGCCAGCAGCACCGGTGGCGGGAGCGACTACAATGAGCAGTTCTTC. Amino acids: CASSTGGGSDYNEQFF.

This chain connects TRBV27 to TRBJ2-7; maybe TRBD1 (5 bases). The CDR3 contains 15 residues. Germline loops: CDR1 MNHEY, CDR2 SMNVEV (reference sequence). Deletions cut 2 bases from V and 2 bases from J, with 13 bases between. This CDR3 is CASSLRGRAPYEQYF. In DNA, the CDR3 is TGTGCCAGCAGTTTACGCGGCAGGGCGCCCTACGAGCAGTACTTC.

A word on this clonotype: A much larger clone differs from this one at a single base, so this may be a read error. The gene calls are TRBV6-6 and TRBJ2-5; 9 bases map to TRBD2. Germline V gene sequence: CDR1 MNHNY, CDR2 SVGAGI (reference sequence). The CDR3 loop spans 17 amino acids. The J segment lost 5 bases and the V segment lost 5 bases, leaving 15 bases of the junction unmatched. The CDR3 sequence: CASSHLLSSGAGETQYF. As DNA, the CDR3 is TGTGCCAGCAGTCACTTGTTGTCTAGCGGGGCGGGGGAGACCCAGTACTTC.

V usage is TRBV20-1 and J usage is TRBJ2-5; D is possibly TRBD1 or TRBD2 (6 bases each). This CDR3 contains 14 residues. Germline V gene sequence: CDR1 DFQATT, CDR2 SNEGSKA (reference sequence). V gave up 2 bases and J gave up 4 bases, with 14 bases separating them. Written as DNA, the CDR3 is TGCAGTGCTAGAAGACGGGGGCCAGGAGAGACCCAGTACTTC. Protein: CSARRRGPGETQYF.

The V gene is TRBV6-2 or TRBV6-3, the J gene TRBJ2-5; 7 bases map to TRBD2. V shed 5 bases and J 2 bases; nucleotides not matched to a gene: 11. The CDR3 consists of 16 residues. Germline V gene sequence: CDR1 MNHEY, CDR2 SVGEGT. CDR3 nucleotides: TGTGCCAGCAGTCACGAGGTGCGGGGGATACAAGAGACCCAGTACTTC. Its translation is CASSHEVRGIQETQYF.

CDR3 in amino acids: CASTSWAGDRVPGELFF. As DNA, the CDR3 is TGTGCCAGCACCTCCTGGGCAGGAGACAGGGTGCCCGGGGAGCTGTTTTTT. This chain uses TRBV5-4 with TRBJ2-2; 7 bases agree with TRBD1. The length of the CDR3 is 17 residues. J gave up 6 bases and V 6 bases, and 17 bases lay outside the gene matches. Germline CDR1 and CDR2: SGHNT and YYREEE (reference sequence).

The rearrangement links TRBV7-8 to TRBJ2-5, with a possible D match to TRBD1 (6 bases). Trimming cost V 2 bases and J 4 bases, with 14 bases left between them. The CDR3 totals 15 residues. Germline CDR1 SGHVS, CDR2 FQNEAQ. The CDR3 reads CASSLKATGRETQYF. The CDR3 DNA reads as TGTGCCAGCAGCTTAAAGGCCACAGGGAGAGAGACCCAGTACTTC.

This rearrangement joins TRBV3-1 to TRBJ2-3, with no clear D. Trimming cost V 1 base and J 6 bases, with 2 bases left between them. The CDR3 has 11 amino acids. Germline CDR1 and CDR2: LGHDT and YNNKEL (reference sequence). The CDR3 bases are TGTGCCAGCAGCCAAGTTGATACGCAGTATTTT. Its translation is CASSQVDTQYF.

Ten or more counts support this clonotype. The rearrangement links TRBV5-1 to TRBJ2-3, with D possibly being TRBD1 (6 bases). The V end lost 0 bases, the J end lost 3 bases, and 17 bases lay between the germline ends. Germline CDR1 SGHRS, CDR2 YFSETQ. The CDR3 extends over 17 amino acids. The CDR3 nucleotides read TGCGCCAGCAGCTTGGCCATAGTACAGGGTAAGACAGATACGCAGTATTTT. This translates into CASSLAIVQGKTDTQYF.

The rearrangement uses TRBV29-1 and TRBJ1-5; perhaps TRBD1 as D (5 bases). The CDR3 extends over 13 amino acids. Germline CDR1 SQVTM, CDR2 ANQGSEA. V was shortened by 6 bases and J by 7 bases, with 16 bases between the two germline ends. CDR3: CSVSGNMAQPQHF. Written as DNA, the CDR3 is TGCAGCGTATCAGGGAACATGGCCCAGCCCCAGCATTTT.

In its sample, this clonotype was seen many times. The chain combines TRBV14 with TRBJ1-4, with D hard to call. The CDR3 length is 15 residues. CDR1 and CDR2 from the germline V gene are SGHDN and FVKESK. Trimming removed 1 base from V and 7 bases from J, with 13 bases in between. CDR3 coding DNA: TGTGCCAGCAGCCAAGGGAGGGAATATATTGAAAAACTGTTTTTT. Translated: CASSQGREYIEKLFF.

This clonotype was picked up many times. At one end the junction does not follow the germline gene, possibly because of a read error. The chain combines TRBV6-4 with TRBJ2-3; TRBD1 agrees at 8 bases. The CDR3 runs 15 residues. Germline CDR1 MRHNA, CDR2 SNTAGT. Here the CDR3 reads CASSDSGGSADTQYF. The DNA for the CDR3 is TGTGCTAGCAGTGACTCAGGGGGCTCGGCAGATACGCAGTATTTT.